The clone carrying this T cell receptor (beta chain) was recorded only once. Antigen specificity is unknown. Researchers ran the PCR with 60 Vbeta and 13 Jbeta primers. Sequenced by immunoSEQ multiplex PCR; TCRdb stores in-frame clones only, minus some. This table holds 150,000 to 200,000 clones, about 82% found once. The data originate from a study of cytomegalovirus exposure and HLA in healthy donors. Study observations and caveats: Earlier analysis yielded a pattern in which most TCR beta V segments were productive about 90% or about 30% of the time. Across all donors, roughly uniform sequencing depth was an assumption of the presence/absence analyses. Across donors, most TCRs were seen rarely, yet some public ones were widespread. CMV serostatus was the only immune exposure information that was available.

The CDR3 length is 14 residues. V gave up 3 bases and J gave up 5 bases; unmatched junction bases: 6. The germline CDR1 and CDR2 sequences are GTSNPN and SVGIG (reference sequence). The chain combines TRBV30 with TRBJ2-1; 8 bases agree with TRBD2. The specimen was PBMCs. The receptor was isolated from a man younger than 35 in good health and CMV-seronegative. The CDR3 nucleotides are TGTGCCTGGAGGGGACTAGACGGGAACAATGAGCAGTTCTTC. Translation: CAWRGLDGNNEQFF.